This TCR beta chain was obtained from a study of blood T cell repertoires in COVID-19. The wider study: Samples representing acute and convalescent COVID-19 were sourced from the United States, Italy and Spain. Sources were T cells, B-cell-depleted T cells, or PBMCs; the material itself was cDNA or gDNA.

The Seattle patients, enrolled during active infection, were followed longitudinally. Trimming took off 7 bases at V and 4 bases at J, with 6 bases between the two ends. Germline V lookup: CDR1 SGHRS, CDR2 YFSETQ. The CDR3 runs to 11 residues. Using immunoSEQ multiplex PCR, the repertoire was profiled, and TCRdb retains in-frame clones only, with some absent. The sample shows around 28,000 clones, 70% to 90% of them seen only once. Sequencing was carried out using peripheral blood. The clonotype comes from a woman older than 75 with COVID-19, enrolled during active disease. This chain uses TRBV5-1 with TRBJ1-3; D call uncertain. The CDR3 loop reads CASAEGNTIYF. The CDR3 region has the DNA TGCGCCAGCGCTGAGGGAAACACCATATATTTT.